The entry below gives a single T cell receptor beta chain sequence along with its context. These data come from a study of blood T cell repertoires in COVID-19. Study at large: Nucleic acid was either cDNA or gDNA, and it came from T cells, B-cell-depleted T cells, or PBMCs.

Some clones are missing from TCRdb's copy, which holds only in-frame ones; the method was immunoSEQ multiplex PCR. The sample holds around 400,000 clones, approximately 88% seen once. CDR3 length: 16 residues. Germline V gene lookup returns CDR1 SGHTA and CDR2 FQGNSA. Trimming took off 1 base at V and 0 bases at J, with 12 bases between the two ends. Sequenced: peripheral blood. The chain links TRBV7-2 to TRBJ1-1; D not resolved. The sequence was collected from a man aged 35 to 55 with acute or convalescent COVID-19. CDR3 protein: CASSLGPGRLNTEAFF. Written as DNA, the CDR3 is TGTGCCAGCAGCTTAGGACCGGGGAGACTGAACACTGAAGCTTTCTTT.